Each of the 20 T cell receptor beta chains below was sequenced from the same sample in a study of cytomegalovirus exposure and HLA in healthy donors. The PCR ran on 60 Vbeta and 13 Jbeta primers. Clones were sequenced by immunoSEQ multiplex PCR, and TCRdb holds only the in-frame ones, with some missing. Its table lists under 250,000 clones. Sequencing input: PBMCs. The receptor source for this set is a girl aged 2 to 10 in good health and CMV-seropositive.

The DNA for the CDR3 is TGTGCCAGCAGATACTCTAGCGGGAGATACAATGAGCAGTTCTTC. Translation gives CASRYSSGRYNEQFF. The chain employs TRBV2 and TRBJ2-1; TRBD2 aligns across 10 bases. Trimming at V came to 6 bases and at J to 4 bases, leaving 6 bases not matched to a gene. This CDR3 spans 15 amino acids. The V gene's germline CDR1 is SNHLY and CDR2 FYNNEI.

J is TRBJ2-5 and V is TRBV10-1; D is unclear. The J call may be faulty, since TRBJ2-7 better matches the DNA end. Germline-derived CDR1 and CDR2 are WNHNN and SYGVQD (reference sequence). The length of the CDR3 is 14 residues. The CDR3 loop is CASSHQNRAYEQYF. DNA of the CDR3: TGCGCCAGCAGCCACCAAAACAGAGCCTACGAGCAGTACTTC.

The chain recombines TRBV4-2 with TRBJ1-2; D gene ambiguous. Trimming shortened V by 4 bases and J by 8 bases, and 20 bases separated the two germline ends. Germline V lookup: CDR1 LGHNA, CDR2 YNFKEQ. This CDR3 has 15 residues. The CDR3 region has the DNA TGTGCCAGCAGCCCAGCGAACCGAGAACTCCGAGGCTACACCTTC. Its translation is CASSPANRELRGYTF.

CDR3 in amino acids: CASSSLMNTEAFF. CDR3 in DNA: TGTGCCAGCAGCTCCTTAATGAACACTGAAGCTTTCTTT. The chain uses TRBV11-2 and TRBJ1-1; no clear D. V lost 4 bases, J lost 0 bases, and 6 bases lay in between. The CDR3 covers 13 residues. In germline, CDR1 is SGHAT, CDR2 FQNNGV.

This chain links TRBV15 with TRBJ1-5; D remains ambiguous. The germline V gene has CDR1 LNHNV and CDR2 YYDKDF (reference sequence). Trimming removed 1 base from V and 0 bases from J, with 7 bases in between. The CDR3 is 15 amino acids. CDR3 DNA sequence: TGTGCCACCAGCAGAGCGGGTTCTAGCAATCAGCCCCAGCATTTT. Protein: CATSRAGSSNQPQHF. The variable domain in full, with the rest retrieved from reference TRBV15 and TRBJ1-5, is DAMVIQNPRYQVTQFGKPVTLSCSQTLNHNVMYWYQQKSSQAPKLLFHYYDKDFNNEADTPDNFQSRRPNTSFCFLDIRSPGLGDTAMYLCATSRAGSSNQPQHFGDGTRLSIL.

The chain is built from TRBV5-4 and TRBJ2-3; TRBD2 matches 7 bases. After removal of 5 bases from V and 0 bases from J, the junction contained 6 bases not matched to a gene. The CDR3 is made up of 15 amino acids. Germline lookup yields CDR1 SGHNT and CDR2 YYREEE (reference sequence). For the CDR3, the DNA is TGTGCCAGCAGTCCAGCGGGGATTAGCACAGATACGCAGTATTTT. Protein product: CASSPAGISTDTQYF. Full variable domain (remainder filled in from reference TRBV5-4 and TRBJ2-3): ETGVTQSPTHLIKTRGQQVTLRCSSQSGHNTVSWYQQALGQGPQFIFQYYREEENGRGNFPPRFSGLQFPNYSSELNVNALELDDSALYLCASSPAGISTDTQYFGPGTRLTVL.

The rearrangement links TRBV5-8 to TRBJ1-5, with 8 bases aligning to TRBD1. Germline V gene data show CDR1 as SGHTS and CDR2 as YDEGEE. The CDR3 length is 17 residues. V was pared by 4 bases and J by 6 bases, with 15 bases of the junction left unmatched. The CDR3 nucleotides are TGTGCCAGCAGCGGGGTCGGCGGACAGGGAGTGGGTCAGCCCCAGCATTTT. This translates into CASSGVGGQGVGQPQHF.

This sequence joins TRBV28 and TRBJ2-7; 7 bases map to TRBD1. Germline V gene data show CDR1 as MDHEN and CDR2 as SYDVKM. The CDR3 extends over 14 amino acids. V lost 6 bases to trimming and J lost 1 base; unmatched junction nucleotides: 6. CDR3 sequence (DNA): TGTGCCAGCAGGGGGGACAGTTCTTCCTACGAGCAGTACTTC. Translated, it gives CASRGDSSSYEQYF.

The chain joins TRBV28 to TRBJ1-2; D possibly corresponds to TRBD1 (6 bases). Germline assignment: CDR1 MDHEN and CDR2 SYDVKM. This CDR3 contains 15 residues. V was pared by 5 bases and J by 3 bases, with 16 bases between. The CDR3 DNA follows: TGTGCCAGCAGTAGCCCCCGGGCAGGGGACTATGGCTACACCTTC. It encodes CASSSPRAGDYGYTF.

The chain joins TRBV13 to TRBJ2-1; 11 nucleotides match TRBD1. V lost 5 bases to trimming and J lost 6 bases; unmatched junction nucleotides: 6. This CDR3 comprises 15 residues. CDR1 PRHDT and CDR2 FYEKMQ come from the germline V gene (reference sequence). The CDR3 nucleotides read TGTGCCAGCAGCCTGAAGGACAGGGGGCTCAATGAGCAGTTCTTC. It encodes CASSLKDRGLNEQFF.

The chain carries TRBV5-1 and TRBJ2-3; 8 bases align to TRBD1. The V and J ends lost 2 bases and 2 bases, in that order; junction bases with no gene match: 7. The CDR3 runs to 16 residues. CDR1 is SGHRS and CDR2 is YFSETQ in the germline V gene. The CDR3 sequence is CASSLRQGYLTDTQYF. As DNA, the CDR3 is TGCGCCAGCAGCTTAAGACAGGGGTACCTCACAGATACGCAGTATTTT.

The chain joins TRBV27 to TRBJ1-1, with 12 bases lining up with TRBD1. Germline V gene sequence: CDR1 MNHEY, CDR2 SMNVEV (reference sequence). The CDR3 is made up of 16 amino acids. V shed 5 bases, J shed 3 bases, and the junction held 7 bases outside the gene matches. The CDR3 loop is CASSPRDRGQDTEAFF. The CDR3 DNA reads TGTGCCAGCAGTCCCCGGGACAGGGGGCAGGACACTGAAGCTTTCTTT.

The chain has TRBV7-7 and TRBJ2-2; 7 bases fit TRBD1. The CDR3 consists of 15 residues. Germline V lookup: CDR1 SSHAT, CDR2 FNYEAQ (reference sequence). The ends lost 4 bases at V and 7 bases at J; junction bases unmatched: 9. CDR3 in amino acids: CASSWATGEHGELFF. The CDR3, as DNA: TGTGCCAGCAGCTGGGCAACAGGGGAGCACGGGGAGCTGTTTTTT.

This rearrangement joins TRBV14 to TRBJ2-1, with 7 bases that match TRBD2. The CDR3 runs 17 residues. CDR1 SGHDN and CDR2 FVKESK come from the germline V gene. The V segment lost 4 bases and the J segment 6 bases; nucleotides outside the gene matches: 15. The CDR3 sequence is CASSPAGAGRPFNEQFF. The DNA for the CDR3 is TGTGCCAGCAGCCCCGCGGGAGCGGGACGACCCTTCAATGAGCAGTTCTTC.

This chain links TRBV10-2 with TRBJ2-3, with D perhaps TRBD2 (5 bases). This CDR3 spans 16 amino acids. The V end lost 4 bases, the J end lost 4 bases, and 18 bases lay between the germline ends. CDR1 is WSHSY and CDR2 is SAAADI in the germline V gene. The DNA of the CDR3 is TGCGCCAGCAGTGGGGAGACTACCCAGGAGGCAGATACGCAGTATTTT. It is translated as CASSGETTQEADTQYF.

CDR3 nucleotide sequence: TGCAGCGTTGGAGTCGGGACTCTAAGCGACGAGCAGTACTTC. This translates into CSVGVGTLSDEQYF. The V and J genes are TRBV29-1 and TRBJ2-7, with D perhaps matching TRBD2 (6 bases). The CDR3 spans 14 residues. Trimming took off 4 bases at V and 5 bases at J, with 18 bases between the two ends. Per the germline V gene, CDR1 is SQVTM and CDR2 is ANQGSEA.

The chain recombines TRBV7-9 with TRBJ2-2, with a possible D match to TRBD1 (5 bases). From germline, CDR1 is SEHNR and CDR2 FQNEAQ (reference sequence). Between the trimmed V and J ends, which lost 6 bases and 1 base, there was a span of 12 bases. The CDR3 has 15 residues. The DNA of the CDR3 is TGTGCCAGCAGACCCCTAGGGGTGAACACCGGGGAGCTGTTTTTT. This gives the protein CASRPLGVNTGELFF.

In the case of this clone: Compared with germline, one end of the junction differs, possibly owing to a read error. J is TRBJ2-1 and V is TRBV7-7; TRBD1 aligns across 7 bases. Germline-derived CDR1 and CDR2 are SSHAT and FNYEAQ (reference sequence). This CDR3 contains 16 residues. The DNA of the CDR3 is TGTGCTAGCAGCCTTGGGACAGCTAGCTCCTACAATGAGCAGTTCTTC. Protein: CASSLGTASSYNEQFF.

J is TRBJ2-2 and V is TRBV11-3, with D unresolved. The V gene lost 4 bases and the J gene lost 3 bases, with 15 bases spanning the gap. In germline, CDR1 is SGHNT, CDR2 YENEEA. CDR3 size: 16 residues. The CDR3 is CASSSPRGRDTGELFF. Written as DNA, the CDR3 is TGTGCCAGCAGCTCCCCTAGAGGCCGGGACACCGGGGAGCTGTTTTTT.

The CDR3 spells CASSGGTGADPYEQYF. The CDR3 nucleotides read TGCGCCAGCAGCGGGGGGACAGGGGCCGATCCCTACGAGCAGTACTTC. This rearrangement joins TRBV5-1 to TRBJ2-7; 10 bases fit TRBD1. With V trimmed by 4 bases and J by 2 bases, 9 bases remained unmatched. CDR3 length: 16 residues. In germline, CDR1 is SGHRS, CDR2 YFSETQ. The whole variable domain, remainder taken from reference TRBV5-1 and TRBJ2-7, is KAGVTQTPRYLIKTRGQQVTLSCSPISGHRSVSWYQQTPGQGLQFLFEYFSETQRNKGNFPGRFSGRQFSNSRSEMNVSTLELGDSALYLCASSGGTGADPYEQYFGPGTRLTVT.